This T cell receptor (beta chain) was found in a study of spatial heterogeneity in lung cancer. This CDR3 contains 12 residues. Per germline, CDR1 SGHVS and CDR2 FNYEAQ. Between the trimmed V and J ends, which lost 6 bases and 3 bases, there was a span of 5 bases. Ten or more counts support this clonotype. What it binds is unknown. Study-wide findings and caveats: Ubiquitous and regional expanded TCR counts correlated with ubiquitous and regional nonsynonymous mutations, respectively. The study found that expanded intratumoral alpha and beta TCR counts tracked tumor mutation counts.

Every TCR cDNA molecule carried a tag that served as a unique molecular identifier. A single record per CDR3 protein comes from TCRdb applying MiXCR to the 5' RACE reads. In the table there are nearly 10,000 distinct CDR3 sequences, just under 6.5% of which are singletons. The time point is: sample taken at primary tumor resection. TCRs were sequenced from unsorted whole RNA of tumor, nontumor lung or PBMC. The chain employs TRBV7-6 and TRBJ2-2; no clear D. Sample: lung tumor tissue, taken at surgery. The clonotype was recovered from a male donor with early-stage non-small cell lung cancer. Written as DNA, the CDR3 is TGTGCCAGCAGGGATTACACCGGGGAGCTGTTTTTT. It translates to CASRDYTGELFF.